The T cell receptor beta chain described here comes from a study of blood T cell repertoires in COVID-19 (TCRdb year 2020). About the study as a whole: The collaborator samples originated in the United States, Italy and Spain and spanned the acute and convalescent phases of COVID-19. The prospective study material was composed of cDNA or gDNA derived from T cells, B-cell-depleted T cells, or PBMCs. Where available, HLA class I and class II types were obtained from metadata supplied by the sample provider rather than from assay-based typing. Sample metadata almost always included a de-identified subject ID, COVID-19 status, age in years and sex. A freely available public database, intended as a resource for researchers studying the immune response to SARS-CoV-2, is where the repertoires were released. The samples were drawn from two sources: the first 160 participants of the ongoing ImmuneRACE study, and 1,254 subjects contributed by 6 global collaborators. Subjects who had been exposed to COVID-19, were actively infected with it, or had recovered from it provided the deeply sampled blood TCRbeta repertoires that made up the dataset.

Paper-wide results and their limitations: The quantity of clinical and demographic metadata differed by source and by participant and was supplied without curation.

Collaborating institutions collected whole blood in K2EDTA tubes following their own protocols. For TCRbeta analysis, collaborators shipped samples in one of three forms: frozen whole blood, isolated PBMCs, or DNA extracted from either of those sample types. This clone came up once. Its recognized antigen is unknown. No base-level quality is on record; no much larger clone is a single base apart. TCRbeta CDR3 regions were amplified from genomic DNA by means of the immunoSEQ Assay, a bias-controlled multiplex PCR. For the original study's pipeline: Nucleated cell counts per sample were estimated from amplification of reference gene primers within the assay. To quantify the absolute abundance of each unique TCRbeta CDR3 rearrangement, sequence reads were collapsed and filtered. For each sample, productive Simpson clonality was calculated as the square root of Simpson's diversity index across productive rearrangements. As stored in TCRdb, this immuneACCESS dataset retains in-frame rearrangements with V and J assigned. A fraction of the clones does not appear; measured against another copy, unresolved V genes explain less than half of the discrepancy, and the remainder lacks a known reason. V and J calls plus clone size are reproduced from that table; the DNA served to infer D and trimming. This sample holds roughly 29,000 clones; over 70% were observed only once. The ten top clones hold around 15% of the sample.

The trim is 6 bases for V and 1 base for J, with a gap of 16 bases between the germline ends. Reading the germline V gene (reference sequence) gives CDR1 LNHNV and CDR2 YYDKDF. From its cysteine to its phenylalanine, the CDR3 spans 15 amino acids. Just the 45-base CDR3 DNA is kept, in frame starting at base 1. Sequences were obtained from peripheral blood. This TCR came from a woman aged 55-70 years with acute or convalescent COVID-19. The chain links TRBV15 with TRBJ2-7; a tentative D call is TRBD1 (5 bases match). The sequenced DNA: TGTGCCACCAGTAACGAACGACAGTCGTCCTACGAGCAGTACTTC. Its translation reads: CATSNERQSSYEQYF.